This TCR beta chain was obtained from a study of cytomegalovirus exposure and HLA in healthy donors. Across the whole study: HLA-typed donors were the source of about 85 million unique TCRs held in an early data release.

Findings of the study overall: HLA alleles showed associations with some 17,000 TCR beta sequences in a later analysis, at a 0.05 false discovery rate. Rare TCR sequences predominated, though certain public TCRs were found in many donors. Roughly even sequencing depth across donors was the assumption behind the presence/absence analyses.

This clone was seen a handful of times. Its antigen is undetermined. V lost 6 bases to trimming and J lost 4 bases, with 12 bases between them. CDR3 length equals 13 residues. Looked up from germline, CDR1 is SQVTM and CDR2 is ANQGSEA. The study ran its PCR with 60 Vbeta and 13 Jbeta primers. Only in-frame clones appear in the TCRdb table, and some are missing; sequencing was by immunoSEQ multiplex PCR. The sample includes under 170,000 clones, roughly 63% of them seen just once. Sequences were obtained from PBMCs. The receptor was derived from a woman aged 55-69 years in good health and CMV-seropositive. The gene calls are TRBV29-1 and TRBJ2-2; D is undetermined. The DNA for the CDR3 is TGCAGCGTGTTGCTATTCGGCACCGGGGAGCTGTTTTTT. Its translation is CSVLLFGTGELFF.